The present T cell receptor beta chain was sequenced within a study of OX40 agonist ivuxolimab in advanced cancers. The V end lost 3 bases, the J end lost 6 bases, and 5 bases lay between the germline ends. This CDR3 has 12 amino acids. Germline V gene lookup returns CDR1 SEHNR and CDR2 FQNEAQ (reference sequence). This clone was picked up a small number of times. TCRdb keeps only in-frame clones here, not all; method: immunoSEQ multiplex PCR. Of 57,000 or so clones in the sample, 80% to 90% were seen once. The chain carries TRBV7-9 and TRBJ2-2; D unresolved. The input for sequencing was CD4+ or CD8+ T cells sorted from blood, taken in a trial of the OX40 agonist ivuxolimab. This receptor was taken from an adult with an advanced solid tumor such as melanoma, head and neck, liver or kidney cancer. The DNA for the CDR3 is TGTGCCAGCAGCTTGGTCTCCGGGGAGCTGTTTTTT. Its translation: CASSLVSGELFF.